The T cell receptor (beta chain) described here comes from a study of T cells in Graves' hyperthyroidism and ophthalmopathy. This clonotype was seen ten or more times. The CDR3 contains 20 residues. V trimming: 0 bases; J trimming: 0 bases; junction bases outside the gene matches: 6. Germline-derived CDR1 and CDR2 are SGHVS and FQNEAQ. TCR beta CDR3 regions were amplified from RNA. TCR CDR3 underwent first-round RT-PCR with the HTBI primer set. TCRdb reanalysed the multiplex PCR reads using MiXCR and keeps one entry per CDR3 protein. The repertoire holds about 130,000 distinct CDR3 sequences, with approximately 20% as singletons.

The sequence came from a woman in her fifties or sixties with Graves' hyperthyroidism that later progressed to Graves' ophthalmopathy. The sequencing input was blood. The rearrangement joins TRBV7-8 to TRBJ2-6, with 12 bases identical to TRBD2. In DNA, the CDR3 is TGTGCCAGCAGCTTAGCACTAGCGGGAGGTGTGGGCTCTGGGGCCAACGTCCTGACTTTC. This encodes CASSLALAGGVGSGANVLTF.